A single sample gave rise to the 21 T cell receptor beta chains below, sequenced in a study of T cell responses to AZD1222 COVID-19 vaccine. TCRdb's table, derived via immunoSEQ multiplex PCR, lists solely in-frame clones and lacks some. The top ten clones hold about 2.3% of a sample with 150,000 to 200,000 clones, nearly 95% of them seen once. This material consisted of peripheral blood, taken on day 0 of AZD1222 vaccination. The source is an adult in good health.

CDR3 DNA sequence: TGCAGCGTTAGTGGGGGAAGTGAAAAACTGTTTTTT. Translated: CSVSGGSEKLFF. The chain is built from TRBV29-1 and TRBJ1-4; perhaps TRBD1 as D (5 bases). Trimming stripped 5 bases from V and 7 bases from J, with 11 bases between. The CDR3 loop spans 12 amino acids. The V gene's germline CDR1 is SQVTM and CDR2 ANQGSEA.

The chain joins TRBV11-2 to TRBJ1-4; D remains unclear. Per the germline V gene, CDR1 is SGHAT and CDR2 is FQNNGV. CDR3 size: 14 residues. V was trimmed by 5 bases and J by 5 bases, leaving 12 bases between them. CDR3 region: CASSRTLYNEKLFF. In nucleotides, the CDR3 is TGTGCCAGCAGCCGGACCCTTTACAATGAAAAACTGTTTTTT.

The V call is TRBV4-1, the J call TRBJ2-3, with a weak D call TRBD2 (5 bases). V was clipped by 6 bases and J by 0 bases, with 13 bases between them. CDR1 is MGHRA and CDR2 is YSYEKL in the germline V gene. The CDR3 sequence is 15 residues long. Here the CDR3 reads CASSRAGVSTDTQYF. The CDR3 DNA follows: TGCGCCAGCAGTCGGGCGGGCGTTAGCACAGATACGCAGTATTTT.

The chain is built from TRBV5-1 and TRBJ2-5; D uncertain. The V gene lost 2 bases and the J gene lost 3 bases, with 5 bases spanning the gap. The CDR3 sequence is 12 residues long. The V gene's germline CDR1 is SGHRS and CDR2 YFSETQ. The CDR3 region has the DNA TGCGCCAGCAGCTTTGGGGAAGAGACCCAGTACTTC. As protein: CASSFGEETQYF.

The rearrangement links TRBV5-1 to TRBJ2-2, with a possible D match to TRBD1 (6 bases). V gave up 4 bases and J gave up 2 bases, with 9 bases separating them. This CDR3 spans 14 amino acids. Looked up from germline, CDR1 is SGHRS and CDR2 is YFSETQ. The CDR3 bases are TGCGCCAGCAGCGTGGGACACAACACCGGGGAGCTGTTTTTT. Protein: CASSVGHNTGELFF. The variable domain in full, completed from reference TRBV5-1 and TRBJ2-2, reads KAGVTQTPRYLIKTRGQQVTLSCSPISGHRSVSWYQQTPGQGLQFLFEYFSETQRNKGNFPGRFSGRQFSNSRSEMNVSTLELGDSALYLCASSVGHNTGELFFGEGSRLTVL.

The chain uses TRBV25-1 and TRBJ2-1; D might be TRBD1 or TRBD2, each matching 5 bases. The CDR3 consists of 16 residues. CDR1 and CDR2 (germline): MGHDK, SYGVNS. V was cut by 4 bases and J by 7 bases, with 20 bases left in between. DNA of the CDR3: TGTGCCAGCAGTGCTTGGCAGGGAGTCGGTTTGAATGAGCAGTTCTTC. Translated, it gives CASSAWQGVGLNEQFF.

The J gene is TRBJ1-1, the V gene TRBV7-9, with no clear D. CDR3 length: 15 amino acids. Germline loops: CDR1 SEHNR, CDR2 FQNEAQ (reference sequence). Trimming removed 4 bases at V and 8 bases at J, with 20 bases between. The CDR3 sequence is CASSSVSEGLLEAFF. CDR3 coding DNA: TGTGCCAGCAGCTCCGTGTCTGAGGGTCTCCTCGAAGCTTTCTTT. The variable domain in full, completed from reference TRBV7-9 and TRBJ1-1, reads DTGVSQNPRHKITKRGQNVTFRCDPISEHNRLYWYRQTLGQGPEFLTYFQNEAQLEKSRLLSDRFSAERPKGSFSTLEIQRTEQGDSAMYLCASSSVSEGLLEAFFGQGTRLTVV.

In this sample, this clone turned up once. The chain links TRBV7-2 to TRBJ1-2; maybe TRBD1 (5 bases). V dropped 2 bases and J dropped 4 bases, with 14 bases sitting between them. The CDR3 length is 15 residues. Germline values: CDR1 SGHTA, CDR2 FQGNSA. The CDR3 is CASSLLEGFGYGYTF. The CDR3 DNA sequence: TGTGCCAGCAGCTTATTGGAGGGGTTCGGCTATGGCTACACCTTC.

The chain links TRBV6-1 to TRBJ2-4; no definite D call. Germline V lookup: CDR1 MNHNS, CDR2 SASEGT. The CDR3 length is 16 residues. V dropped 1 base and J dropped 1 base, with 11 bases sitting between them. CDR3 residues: CASSEEGGMAKNIQYF. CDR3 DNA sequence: TGTGCCAGCAGTGAAGAGGGTGGGATGGCCAAAAACATTCAGTACTTC.

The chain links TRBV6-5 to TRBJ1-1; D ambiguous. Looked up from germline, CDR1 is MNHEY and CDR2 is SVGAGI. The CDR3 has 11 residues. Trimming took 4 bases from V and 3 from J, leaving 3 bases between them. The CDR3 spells CASSFDTEAFF. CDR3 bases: TGTGCCAGCAGTTTTGACACTGAAGCTTTCTTT.

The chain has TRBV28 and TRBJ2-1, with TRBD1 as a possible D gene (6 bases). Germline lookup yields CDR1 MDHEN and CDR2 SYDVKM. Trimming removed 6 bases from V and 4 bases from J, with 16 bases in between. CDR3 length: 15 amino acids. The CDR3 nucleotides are TGTGCCAGCAGATTGACAGGCAAGGGTTACAATGAGCAGTTCTTC. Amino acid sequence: CASRLTGKGYNEQFF.

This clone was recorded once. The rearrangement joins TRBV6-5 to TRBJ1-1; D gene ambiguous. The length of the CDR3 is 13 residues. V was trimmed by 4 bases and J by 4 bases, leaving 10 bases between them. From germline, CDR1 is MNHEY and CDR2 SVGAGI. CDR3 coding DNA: TGTGCCAGCAGTTCGGGCAGGCGCACTGAAGCTTTCTTT. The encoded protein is CASSSGRRTEAFF.

CDR3 nucleotide sequence: TGTGCCACCAGTGATCGGGACGGATGGGGTGACACCGGGGAGCTGTTTTTT. Translating it yields CATSDRDGWGDTGELFF. The rearrangement links TRBV24-1 to TRBJ2-2; the D gene could be TRBD1 or TRBD2 (5 bases each). This CDR3 comprises 17 residues. Germline V gene sequence: CDR1 KGHDR, CDR2 SFDVKD. Trimming removed 3 bases at V and 3 bases at J, with 16 bases between.

CDR3 residues: CASSLGSGGGRAQYF. The CDR3 coding sequence is TGTGCCAGCAGTTTGGGTTCAGGGGGTGGGAGGGCCCAGTACTTC. J is TRBJ2-5 and V is TRBV28; D might be TRBD1 or TRBD2, each matching 7 bases. The CDR3 is 15 amino acids. Trimming stripped 3 bases from V and 9 bases from J, with 20 bases between. CDR1 MDHEN and CDR2 SYDVKM come from the germline V gene.

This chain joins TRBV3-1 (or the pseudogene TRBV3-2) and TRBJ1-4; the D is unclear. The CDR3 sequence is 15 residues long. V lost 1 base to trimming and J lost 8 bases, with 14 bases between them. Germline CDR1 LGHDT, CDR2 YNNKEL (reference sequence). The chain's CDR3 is CASSQVGSVGEKLFF. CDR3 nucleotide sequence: TGTGCCAGCAGCCAAGTCGGGTCAGTGGGAGAAAAACTGTTTTTT.

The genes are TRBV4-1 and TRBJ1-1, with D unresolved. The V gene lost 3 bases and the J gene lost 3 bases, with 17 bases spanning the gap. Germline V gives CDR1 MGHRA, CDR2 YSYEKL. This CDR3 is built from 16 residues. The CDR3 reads CASSHLKGMGDTEAFF. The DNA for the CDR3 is TGCGCCAGCAGCCACTTAAAAGGGATGGGTGACACTGAAGCTTTCTTT.

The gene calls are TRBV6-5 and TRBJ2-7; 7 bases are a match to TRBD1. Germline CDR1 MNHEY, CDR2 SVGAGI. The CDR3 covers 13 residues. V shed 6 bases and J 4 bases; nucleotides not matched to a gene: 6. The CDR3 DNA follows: TGTGCCAGCAGCGCAGACAGGGAGTACGAGCAGTACTTC. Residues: CASSADREYEQYF.

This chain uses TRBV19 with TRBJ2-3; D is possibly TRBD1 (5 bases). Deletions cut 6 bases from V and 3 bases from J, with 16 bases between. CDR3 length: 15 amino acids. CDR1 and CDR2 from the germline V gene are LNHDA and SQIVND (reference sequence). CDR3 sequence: CASSEGAFFTDTQYF. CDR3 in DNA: TGTGCCAGTAGCGAAGGGGCGTTTTTTACAGATACGCAGTATTTT.

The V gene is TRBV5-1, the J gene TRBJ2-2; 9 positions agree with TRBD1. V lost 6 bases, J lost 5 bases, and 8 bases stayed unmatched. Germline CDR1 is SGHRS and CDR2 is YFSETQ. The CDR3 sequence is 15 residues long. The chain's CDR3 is CASTEQGAKTGELFF. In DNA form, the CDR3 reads TGCGCCAGCACGGAACAGGGGGCAAAAACCGGGGAGCTGTTTTTT.

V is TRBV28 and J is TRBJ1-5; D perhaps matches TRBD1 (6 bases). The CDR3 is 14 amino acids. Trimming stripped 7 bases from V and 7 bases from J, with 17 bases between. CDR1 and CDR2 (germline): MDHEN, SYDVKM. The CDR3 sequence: CASITSQGRQPQHF. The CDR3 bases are TGTGCCAGCATCACATCCCAGGGGCGACAGCCCCAGCATTTT.

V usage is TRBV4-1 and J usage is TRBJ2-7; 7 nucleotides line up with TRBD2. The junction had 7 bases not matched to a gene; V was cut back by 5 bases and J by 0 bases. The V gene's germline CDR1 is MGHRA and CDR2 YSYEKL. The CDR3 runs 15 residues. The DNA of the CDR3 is TGCGCCAGCAGCGTTGGGGGGGGAAGCTCCTACGAGCAGTACTTC. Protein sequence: CASSVGGGSSYEQYF.